This passage covers 13 T cell receptor beta chains from one sample sequenced in a study of response to subunit inactivated influenza vaccine. TCRdb processed the RT-PCR reads anew with MiXCR; each CDR3 protein has one entry. The table shows 650,000 to 850,000 distinct CDR3 sequences, with approximately 15% occurring only once. The sequencing used PBMCs from blood, collected 14 days before vaccination. The receptor source for this set is a man in his fifties who received an inactivated influenza vaccine.

This clonotype has only a few counts. The V gene is TRBV2, the J gene TRBJ2-5, with 8 bases fitting TRBD1. Germline V gene lookup returns CDR1 SNHLY and CDR2 FYNNEI. V gave up 5 bases and J gave up 4 bases; unmatched junction bases: 6. CDR3 length: 14 residues. The CDR3: CASSRRQGRETQYF. The CDR3 region has the DNA TGTGCCAGCAGTCGGAGACAGGGGAGAGAGACCCAGTACTTC.

This clonotype was seen many times. This chain uses TRBV10-3 with TRBJ2-1; 10 bases fit TRBD1. The CDR3 extends over 14 amino acids. Germline V gives CDR1 ENHRY, CDR2 SYGVKD. V lost 7 bases, J lost 4 bases, and 4 bases stayed unmatched. For the CDR3, the DNA is TGTGCCATCAAAGGACAGGGGGGGTACAATGAGCAGTTCTTC. Its protein is CAIKGQGGYNEQFF.

This clonotype has only a few counts. The chain is built from TRBV12-3 or TRBV12-4 and TRBJ2-7; TRBD1 agrees at 10 bases. The CDR3 is 13 amino acids. Trimming cost V 4 bases and J 7 bases; bases outside gene matches: 4. The CDR3 region is CASSYDRGLEQYF. CDR3 coding DNA: TGTGCCAGCAGTTACGACAGGGGGCTAGAGCAGTACTTC.

This clonotype was observed at least ten times. This chain uses TRBV5-1 with TRBJ2-5; TRBD2 aligns across 8 bases. V was clipped by 1 base and J by 3 bases; unmatched bases: 5. Germline CDR1 reads SGHRS; CDR2 reads YFSETQ. The CDR3 covers 15 residues. CDR3 loop: CASSLTSGTKETQYF. The CDR3 DNA sequence: TGCGCCAGCAGCTTGACTAGCGGAACAAAAGAGACCCAGTACTTC.

This clonotype was detected many times. At one boundary the junction diverges from the germline segment, which might be a read error. The rearrangement uses TRBV29-1 and TRBJ2-7; no clear D. CDR3 size: 13 residues. Germline CDR1 is SQVTM and CDR2 is ANQGSEA. CDR3 DNA: TGCAGCGCCCGTGGAGACGCCCGCTACAAGCAGTACTTC. Translated, it gives CSARGDARYKQYF.

This clonotype was seen ten or more times. This chain links TRBV5-6 with TRBJ2-7; D may correspond to TRBD1 or TRBD2 (5 bases each). The germline CDR1 and CDR2 sequences are SGHDT and YYEEEE. Trimming took off 3 bases at V and 0 bases at J, with 16 bases between the two ends. This CDR3 comprises 16 residues. CDR3 DNA sequence: TGTGCCAGCAGCTATACGCAGGGAGTGTTCTCCTACGAGCAGTACTTC. Translation: CASSYTQGVFSYEQYF.

This clonotype was picked up a small number of times. The rearrangement links TRBV7-9 to TRBJ2-7; D may be TRBD1 (7 bases). V gave up 5 bases and J gave up 3 bases, with 11 bases separating them. The CDR3 consists of 13 residues. Germline CDR1 and CDR2: SEHNR and FQNEAQ (reference sequence). This CDR3 is CASSGGTDYEQYF. The CDR3, as DNA: TGTGCCAGCAGCGGAGGGACAGACTACGAGCAGTACTTC.

V gene TRBV7-8 combines with J gene TRBJ2-7, with D possibly TRBD2 on 5 matching bases. The germline CDR1 and CDR2 sequences are SGHVS and FQNEAQ. V was clipped by 5 bases and J by 7 bases, with 18 bases between them. CDR3 length: 14 amino acids. This chain's CDR3 is CASSRATGLWEQYF. The CDR3 region has the DNA TGTGCCAGCAGCCGAGCTACGGGGTTATGGGAGCAGTACTTC.

CDR3 sequence reads: CASSMGQGQQETQYF. The CDR3 region has the DNA TGTGCCAGCAGCATGGGACAGGGGCAACAAGAGACCCAGTACTTC. The J gene is TRBJ2-5, the V gene TRBV11-1, with 10 bases that match TRBD1. Germline assignment: CDR1 SGHAT and CDR2 FQDESV (reference sequence). The CDR3 totals 15 residues. Losses at the gene ends were 5 bases for V and 2 bases for J; bases not matched to a gene: 5.

The chain is built from TRBV7-8 and TRBJ2-7; no clear D. The germline gives CDR1 SGHVS, CDR2 FQNEAQ. This CDR3 has 12 residues. V lost 4 bases and J lost 6, with 10 bases in between. CDR3 DNA: TGTGCCAGCAGCTCCGGTCCAGGCGAGCAGTACTTC. It specifies CASSSGPGEQYF.

This clonotype was recorded a few times. The rearrangement uses TRBV5-1 and TRBJ2-3; the D gene could be TRBD1 or TRBD2 (5 bases each). V was trimmed by 7 bases and J by 2 bases, leaving 17 bases between them. Germline V CDR1 and CDR2: SGHRS, YFSETQ. This CDR3 has 15 residues. CDR3: CASARPGPNTDTQYF. The CDR3 bases are TGCGCCAGCGCAAGGCCGGGACCGAACACAGATACGCAGTATTTT. The full variable domain, with the rest looked up from reference TRBV5-1 and TRBJ2-3, is KAGVTQTPRYLIKTRGQQVTLSCSPISGHRSVSWYQQTPGQGLQFLFEYFSETQRNKGNFPGRFSGRQFSNSRSEMNVSTLELGDSALYLCASARPGPNTDTQYFGPGTRLTVL.

There are many counts of this clonotype. This sequence joins TRBV5-1 and TRBJ1-1, with D perhaps TRBD1 (6 bases). V was shortened by 4 bases and J by 4 bases, with 17 bases between the two germline ends. The CDR3 totals 15 residues. Per the germline V gene, CDR1 is SGHRS and CDR2 is YFSETQ. CDR3 DNA sequence: TGCGCCAGCAGCCCTCAGGAGGGGGTGGGCACTGAAGCTTTCTTT. This codes for CASSPQEGVGTEAFF.

This clonotype was seen only a few times. The chain uses TRBV4-2 and TRBJ2-1; 8 positions match TRBD2. This CDR3 region has 17 residues. The germline gives CDR1 LGHNA, CDR2 YNFKEQ. The V and J ends lost 5 bases and 8 bases, in that order; junction bases with no gene match: 17. The CDR3 region is CASSSPAGALSGDEQFF. In nucleotides, the CDR3 is TGTGCCAGCAGCAGCCCAGCGGGGGCCTTATCTGGCGATGAGCAGTTCTTC.